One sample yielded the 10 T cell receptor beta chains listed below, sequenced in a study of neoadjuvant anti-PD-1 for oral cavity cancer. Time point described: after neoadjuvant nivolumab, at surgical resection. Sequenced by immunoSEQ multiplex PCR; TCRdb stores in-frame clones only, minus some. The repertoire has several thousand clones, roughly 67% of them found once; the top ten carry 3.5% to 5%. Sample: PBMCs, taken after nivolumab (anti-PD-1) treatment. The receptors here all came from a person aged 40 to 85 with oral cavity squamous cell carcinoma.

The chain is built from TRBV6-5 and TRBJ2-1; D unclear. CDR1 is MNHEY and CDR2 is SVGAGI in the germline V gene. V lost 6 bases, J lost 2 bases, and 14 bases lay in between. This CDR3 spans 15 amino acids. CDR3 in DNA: TGTGCCAGCAGACGAGCTAGATGGGCCTACAATGAGCAGTTCTTC. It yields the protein CASRRARWAYNEQFF.

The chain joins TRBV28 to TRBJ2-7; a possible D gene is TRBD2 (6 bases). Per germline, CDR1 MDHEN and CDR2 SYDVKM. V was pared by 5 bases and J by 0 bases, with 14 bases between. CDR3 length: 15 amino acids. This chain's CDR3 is CASSLTGLTSYEQYF. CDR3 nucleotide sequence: TGTGCCAGCAGTCTAACGGGACTGACCTCCTACGAGCAGTACTTC.

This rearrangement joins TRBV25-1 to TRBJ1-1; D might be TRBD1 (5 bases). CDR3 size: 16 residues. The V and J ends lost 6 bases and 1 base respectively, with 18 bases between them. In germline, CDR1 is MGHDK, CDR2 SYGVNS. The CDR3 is CASRGEWGDRNTEAFF. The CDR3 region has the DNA TGTGCCAGCAGGGGGGAATGGGGAGACAGGAACACTGAAGCTTTCTTT.

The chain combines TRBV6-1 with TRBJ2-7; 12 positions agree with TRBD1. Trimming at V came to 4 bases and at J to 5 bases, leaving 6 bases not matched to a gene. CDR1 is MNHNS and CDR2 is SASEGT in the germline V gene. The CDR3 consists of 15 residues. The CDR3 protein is CASSGGGTGGHEQYF. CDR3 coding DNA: TGTGCCAGCAGTGGGGGCGGGACAGGGGGCCACGAGCAGTACTTC.

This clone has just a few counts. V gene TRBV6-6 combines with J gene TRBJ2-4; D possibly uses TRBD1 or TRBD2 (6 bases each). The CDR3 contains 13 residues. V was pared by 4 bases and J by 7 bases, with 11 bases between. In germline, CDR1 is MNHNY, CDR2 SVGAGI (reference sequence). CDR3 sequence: CASSSGGRNIQYF. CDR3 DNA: TGTGCCAGCAGTTCCGGGGGCAGGAACATTCAGTACTTC.

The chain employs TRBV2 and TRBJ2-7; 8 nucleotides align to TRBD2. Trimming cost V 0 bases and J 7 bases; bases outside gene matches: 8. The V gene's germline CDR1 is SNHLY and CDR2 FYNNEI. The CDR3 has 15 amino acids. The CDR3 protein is CASSEALGAGGEQYF. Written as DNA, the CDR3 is TGTGCCAGCAGTGAAGCGCTCGGGGCGGGAGGTGAGCAGTACTTC.

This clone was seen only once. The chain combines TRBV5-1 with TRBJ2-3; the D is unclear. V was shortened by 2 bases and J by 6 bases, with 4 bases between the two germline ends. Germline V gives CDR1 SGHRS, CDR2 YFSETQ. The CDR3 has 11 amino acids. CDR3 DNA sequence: TGCGCCAGCAGCTTCGAGGATACGCAGTATTTT. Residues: CASSFEDTQYF.

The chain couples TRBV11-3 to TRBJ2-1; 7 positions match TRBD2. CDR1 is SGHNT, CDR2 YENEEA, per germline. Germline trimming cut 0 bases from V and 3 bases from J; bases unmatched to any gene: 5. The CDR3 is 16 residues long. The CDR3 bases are TGTGCCAGCAGCTTAGACGGGACTAAAAGCTACAATGAGCAGTTCTTC. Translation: CASSLDGTKSYNEQFF.

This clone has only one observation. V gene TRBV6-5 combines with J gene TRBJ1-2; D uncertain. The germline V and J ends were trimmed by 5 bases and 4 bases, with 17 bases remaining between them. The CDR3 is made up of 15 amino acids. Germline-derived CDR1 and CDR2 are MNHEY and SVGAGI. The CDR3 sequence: CASSPLRQAPYGYTF. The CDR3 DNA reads TGTGCCAGCAGTCCCCTTCGGCAGGCGCCCTATGGCTACACCTTC.

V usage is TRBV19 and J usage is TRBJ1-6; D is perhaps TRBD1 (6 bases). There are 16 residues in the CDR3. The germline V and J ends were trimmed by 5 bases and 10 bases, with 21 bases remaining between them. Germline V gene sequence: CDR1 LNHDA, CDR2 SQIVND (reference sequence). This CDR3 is CASSPRDRQGGSPLHF. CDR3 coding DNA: TGTGCCAGTAGTCCCCGCGACAGGCAGGGAGGGTCACCCCTCCACTTT.